These 29 T cell receptor beta chains were all obtained from the same sample, sequenced in a study of blood T cell repertoires in COVID-19 (dated by TCRdb to about 2020). Libraries came from the immunoSEQ multiplex PCR assay. Not all clones reach the TCRdb copy of this immuneACCESS table, which keeps in-frame sequences only. Checked studies attribute under half of the gap to unresolved V genes and leave the rest unexplained. The sample table holds some 320,000 clones, of which more than 75% were seen once. Of the sample, around 2.6% is held by the ten largest clones. The sample consisted of PBMCs or T cells enriched from blood (not recorded which). The receptors come from a man aged 60-69 years who had recovered from COVID-19.

This sequence joins TRBV12-3 or TRBV12-4 and TRBJ2-3, with 7 bases that match TRBD1. This CDR3 is 13 amino acids long. Losses at the gene ends were 7 bases for V and 4 bases for J; bases not matched to a gene: 5. The DNA of the CDR3 is TGTGCCAGCAACAGACAGGGTGCAGATACGCAGTATTTT. Translation gives CASNRQGADTQYF.

The chain combines TRBV6-5 with TRBJ1-3, with D perhaps matching TRBD1 (5 bases). Germline V gene data show CDR1 as MNHEY and CDR2 as SVGAGI. This CDR3 comprises 14 residues. V lost 10 bases and J lost 9, with 22 bases in between. The CDR3 region is CATRPMSDTITIYF. As DNA, the CDR3 is TGTGCCACCCGACCTATGTCGGACACTATCACCATATATTTT.

The chain uses TRBV5-1 and TRBJ2-7, with TRBD1 matching over 10 bases. CDR1 and CDR2 (germline): SGHRS, YFSETQ. Trimming cost V 0 bases and J 5 bases; bases outside gene matches: 2. This CDR3 is built from 14 residues. CDR3 sequence reads: CASSLGQGAHEQYF. CDR3 in DNA: TGCGCCAGCAGCTTGGGACAGGGGGCCCACGAGCAGTACTTC. The full variable domain, in which reference TRBV5-1 and TRBJ2-7 provide the parts outside the CDR3, is KAGVTQTPRYLIKTRGQQVTLSCSPISGHRSVSWYQQTPGQGLQFLFEYFSETQRNKGNFPGRFSGRQFSNSRSEMNVSTLELGDSALYLCASSLGQGAHEQYFGPGTRLTVT.

The chain employs TRBV5-5 and TRBJ1-6, with 7 bases lining up with TRBD1. Trimming took 4 bases from V and 4 from J; bases not matched to a gene: 5. There are 15 residues in the CDR3. The V gene's germline CDR1 is SGHKS and CDR2 YYEKEE (reference sequence). The CDR3 nucleotides read TGTGCCAGCAGCCGGGACAGCCAATATAATTCACCCCTCCACTTT. Translated: CASSRDSQYNSPLHF. Filled out from reference TRBV5-5 and TRBJ1-6, the complete variable domain reads DAGVTQSPTHLIKTRGQQVTLRCSPISGHKSVSWYQQVLGQGPQFIFQYYEKEERGRGNFPDRFSARQFPNYSSELNVNALLLGDSALYLCASSRDSQYNSPLHFGNGTRLTVT.

This CDR3 is CASSLAKRAQFF. CDR3 DNA: TGTGCCAGCAGTTTAGCGAAGCGAGCGCAGTTCTTC. This chain links TRBV12-3 or TRBV12-4 with TRBJ2-1; the D is unclear. This CDR3 is built from 12 residues. The V gene lost 0 bases and the J gene lost 12 bases, with 9 bases spanning the gap.

The chain uses TRBV7-2 and TRBJ2-3; TRBD2 agrees at 9 bases. J lost 8 bases, V lost 4 bases, and 10 bases had no gene match. The CDR3 is 15 residues long. In germline, CDR1 is SGHTA, CDR2 FQGNSA. CDR3 region: CASSSYSGGLGTQYF. The CDR3 DNA reads TGTGCCAGCAGCTCCTATAGCGGGGGATTGGGTACGCAGTATTTT.

The rearrangement links TRBV5-4 to TRBJ1-4, with TRBD1 as a possible D gene (5 bases). Trimming took off 3 bases at V and 6 bases at J, with 9 bases between the two ends. The CDR3 length is 13 residues. Germline CDR1 and CDR2: SGHNT and YYREEE (reference sequence). DNA for the CDR3: TGTGCCAGCAGCTCTCAGGGTGATGAAAAACTGTTTTTT. Protein product: CASSSQGDEKLFF.

V is TRBV5-1 and J is TRBJ2-3, with TRBD2 identical over 12 bases. The CDR3 has 15 amino acids. The J segment lost 6 bases and the V segment lost 0 bases, leaving 2 bases of the junction unmatched. Germline CDR1 is SGHRS and CDR2 is YFSETQ. The CDR3 nucleotides read TGCGCCAGCAGCTTGGGACTAGCGGGAGAGGATACGCAGTATTTT. Its translation: CASSLGLAGEDTQYF.

The chain is built from TRBV11-3 and TRBJ2-1; a weak D match, TRBD1 (6 bases). Trimming pared 5 bases from V and 4 bases from J, leaving 15 bases between. Germline CDR1 SGHNT, CDR2 YENEEA. This CDR3 has 15 residues. The CDR3 DNA is TGTGCCAGCAGCGGGGGCCCACAACCTTACAATGAGCAGTTCTTC. It specifies CASSGGPQPYNEQFF.

The chain recombines TRBV24-1 with TRBJ2-3; possibly TRBD1 for D (6 bases). In germline, CDR1 is KGHDR, CDR2 SFDVKD. The CDR3 covers 12 residues. V was clipped by 8 bases and J by 3 bases, with 8 bases between them. CDR3 DNA: TGTGCCACCATGGACAGAACAGATACGCAGTATTTT. It yields the protein CATMDRTDTQYF.

This rearrangement joins TRBV4-3 to TRBJ2-3, with 11 bases matching TRBD2. In germline, CDR1 is LGHNA, CDR2 YSLEER. V lost 1 base, J lost 6 bases, and 6 bases stayed unmatched. CDR3 length: 16 amino acids. The CDR3: CASSQVAGGPSDTQYF. The CDR3 DNA reads TGCGCCAGCAGCCAAGTAGCGGGGGGGCCATCGGATACGCAGTATTTT.

This clone was detected a few times. V gene TRBV30 combines with J gene TRBJ1-3, with 7 bases lining up with TRBD1. CDR3 size: 18 residues. V lost 4 bases to trimming and J lost 4 bases; unmatched junction nucleotides: 19. CDR1 and CDR2 (germline): GTSNPN, SVGIG (reference sequence). In nucleotides, the CDR3 is TGTGCCTGGACCAACGCCCCGACAGGGCGCCTGGAGGGAAACACCATATATTTT. Translating gives CAWTNAPTGRLEGNTIYF.

This clone was detected only once. V is TRBV9 and J is TRBJ2-2; perhaps TRBD1 as D (5 bases). Germline V CDR1 and CDR2: SGDLS, YYNGEE. There are 19 residues in the CDR3. V lost 0 bases to trimming and J lost 8 bases, with 26 bases between them. The CDR3 sequence: CASSVDVLGLNALEGELFF. CDR3 coding DNA: TGTGCCAGCAGCGTAGACGTACTGGGGCTCAACGCCCTCGAAGGGGAGCTGTTTTTT.

The genes are TRBV30 and TRBJ2-1; 7 bases are a match to TRBD2. Germline CDR1 is GTSNPN and CDR2 is SVGIG (reference sequence). This CDR3 has 16 residues. V shed 1 base, J shed 4 bases, and the junction held 10 bases outside the gene matches. The chain's CDR3 is CAWSGRTRGEYNEQFF. The CDR3 coding sequence is TGTGCCTGGAGTGGAAGGACTAGAGGGGAATACAATGAGCAGTTCTTC. Full variable domain (missing parts from reference TRBV30 and TRBJ2-1): SQTIHQWPATLVQPVGSPLSLECTVEGTSNPNLYWYRQAAGRGLQLLFYSVGIGQISSEVPQNLSASRPQDRQFILSSKKLLLSDSGFYLCAWSGRTRGEYNEQFFGPGTRLTVL.

The rearrangement links TRBV5-4 to TRBJ2-1; 9 bases are shared with TRBD2. J lost 4 bases, V lost 4 bases, and 9 bases had no gene match. Germline CDR1 reads SGHNT; CDR2 reads YYREEE (reference sequence). CDR3 length: 16 residues. CDR3 DNA: TGTGCCAGCAGCGCCATGGAGCGGGGGGTTTACAATGAGCAGTTCTTC. It is translated as CASSAMERGVYNEQFF. Variable domain in full (rest from reference TRBV5-4 and TRBJ2-1): ETGVTQSPTHLIKTRGQQVTLRCSSQSGHNTVSWYQQALGQGPQFIFQYYREEENGRGNFPPRFSGLQFPNYSSELNVNALELDDSALYLCASSAMERGVYNEQFFGPGTRLTVL.

The V and J genes are TRBV30 and TRBJ1-5; maybe TRBD1 (6 bases). Deletions cut 0 bases from V and 1 base from J, with 16 bases between. The V gene's germline CDR1 is GTSNPN and CDR2 SVGIG (reference sequence). The CDR3 extends over 17 amino acids. DNA for the CDR3: TGTGCCTGGAGTGTCGCGAGGGGGAGTCGAAGCAATCAGCCCCAGCATTTT. Translated: CAWSVARGSRSNQPQHF. The whole variable domain, remainder taken from reference TRBV30 and TRBJ1-5, is SQTIHQWPATLVQPVGSPLSLECTVEGTSNPNLYWYRQAAGRGLQLLFYSVGIGQISSEVPQNLSASRPQDRQFILSSKKLLLSDSGFYLCAWSVARGSRSNQPQHFGDGTRLSIL.

The chain combines TRBV3-1 (or the pseudogene TRBV3-2) with TRBJ1-1, with a weak D call TRBD1 (5 bases). Trimming pared 5 bases from V and 8 bases from J, leaving 9 bases between. CDR1 is LGHDT, CDR2 YNNKEL, per germline (reference sequence). There are 11 residues in the CDR3. This chain's CDR3 is CASSTRQEAFF. The CDR3 coding sequence is TGTGCCAGCAGCACCAGACAGGAAGCTTTCTTT.

Turning to this clone: This CDR3 is also generated by other DNA sequences in the sample. The chain is built from TRBV27 and TRBJ2-1, with 14 bases aligning to TRBD2. The CDR3 sequence is 15 residues long. The V and J ends lost 5 bases and 9 bases, in that order; junction bases with no gene match: 6. Germline CDR1 MNHEY, CDR2 SMNVEV (reference sequence). The DNA of the CDR3 is TGTGCCAGCAGTCCCGGGACTAGCGGGAGAAGTGAGCAGTTCTTC. The encoded protein is CASSPGTSGRSEQFF.

The chain links TRBV13 to TRBJ1-1; D unresolved. CDR3 length equals 12 residues. CDR1 and CDR2 (germline): PRHDT, FYEKMQ (reference sequence). V was cut by 2 bases and J by 4 bases, with 5 bases left in between. The CDR3, as DNA: TGTGCCAGCAGCTTACTACCCACTGAAGCTTTCTTT. Translation: CASSLLPTEAFF. Full variable domain (rest looked up from reference TRBV13 and TRBJ1-1): AAGVIQSPRHLIKEKRETATLKCYPIPRHDTVYWYQQGPGQDPQFLISFYEKMQSDKGSIPDRFSAQQFSDYHSELNMSSLELGDSALYFCASSLLPTEAFFGQGTRLTVV.

The V gene is TRBV7-2, the J gene TRBJ2-5, with 13 bases fitting TRBD2. Germline V CDR1 and CDR2: SGHTA, FQGNSA. With 5 bases clipped from V and 3 bases from J, the junction kept 3 bases outside the gene matches. The CDR3 length is 15 residues. CDR3 sequence reads: CASSPGLAGKETQYF. CDR3 in DNA: TGTGCCAGCAGCCCGGGACTAGCGGGGAAAGAGACCCAGTACTTC.

The chain links TRBV3-1 (or the pseudogene TRBV3-2) to TRBJ1-2; 9 bases are shared with TRBD1. V dropped 5 bases and J dropped 5; count of bases not matched to a gene: 9. This CDR3 comprises 15 residues. CDR1 LGHDT and CDR2 YNNKEL come from the germline V gene (reference sequence). CDR3 protein: CASSARDRASYGYTF. CDR3 coding DNA: TGTGCCAGCAGCGCCCGGGACAGGGCTAGTTATGGCTACACCTTC.

The chain recombines TRBV11-3 with TRBJ2-7, with D possibly matching TRBD2 (5 bases). Trimming shortened V by 3 bases and J by 2 bases, and 11 bases separated the two germline ends. The CDR3 contains 14 residues. Germline-derived CDR1 and CDR2 are SGHNT and YENEEA. As DNA, the CDR3 is TGTGCCAGCAGCTTCCGGACTCCGCCCTACGAGCAGTACTTC. Residues: CASSFRTPPYEQYF.

The chain recombines TRBV4-1 with TRBJ1-1; D gene uncertain. The CDR3 spans 13 residues. Per the germline V gene, CDR1 is MGHRA and CDR2 is YSYEKL. Trimming took 1 base from V and 1 from J, leaving 4 bases between them. CDR3 residues: CASSQGGNTEAFF. CDR3 nucleotides: TGCGCCAGCAGCCAAGGAGGGAACACTGAAGCTTTCTTT.

This clone was seen only once. This chain connects TRBV7-2 to TRBJ1-5; weak D call: TRBD1 (5 bases). The CDR3 has 18 residues. V gave up 5 bases and J gave up 0 bases, with 20 bases separating them. Germline V gives CDR1 SGHTA, CDR2 FQGNSA. The CDR3 is CASSPGPPRDYSNQPQHF. The CDR3 coding sequence is TGTGCCAGCAGCCCAGGGCCCCCGAGGGACTATAGCAATCAGCCCCAGCATTTT.

The chain carries TRBV6-5 and TRBJ1-6, with no clear D. V shed 6 bases and J shed 3 bases, with 12 bases lying between them. Germline lookup yields CDR1 MNHEY and CDR2 SVGAGI. The CDR3 has 15 amino acids. The CDR3 protein is CASRTDFFYNSPLHF. The CDR3, as DNA: TGTGCCAGCAGAACAGATTTTTTCTATAATTCACCCCTCCACTTT.

This clone is a singleton in its sample. The V and J genes are TRBV4-1 and TRBJ2-7; TRBD1 aligns across 10 bases. Germline-derived CDR1 and CDR2 are MGHRA and YSYEKL. CDR3 length: 18 amino acids. V lost 2 bases, J lost 2 bases, and 12 bases stayed unmatched. CDR3 bases: TGCGCCAGCAGCCAACTCGGGACAGGGGCGGGCAGCGCCTACGAGCAGTACTTC. Amino acid sequence: CASSQLGTGAGSAYEQYF.

This chain uses TRBV11-3 with TRBJ1-1, with D unclear. Germline assignment: CDR1 SGHNT and CDR2 YENEEA. Trimming pared 7 bases from V and 2 bases from J, leaving 14 bases between. The CDR3 is 14 amino acids. CDR3 DNA sequence: TGTGCCAGCAAGCGGCTGGGAGTCAACACTGAAGCTTTCTTT. Residues: CASKRLGVNTEAFF.

The rearrangement links TRBV4-1 to TRBJ1-2; D possibly corresponds to TRBD1 (6 bases). The CDR3 is 15 amino acids. CDR1 is MGHRA and CDR2 is YSYEKL in the germline V gene. With 4 bases removed from V and 2 bases from J, the gap between germline ends came to 14 bases. CDR3 sequence reads: CASSRAGAFNYGYTF. The CDR3 bases are TGCGCCAGCAGCCGAGCAGGGGCCTTCAACTATGGCTACACCTTC.

The chain couples TRBV5-4 to TRBJ1-5; TRBD1 aligns across 9 bases. J gave up 3 bases and V 4 bases, and 5 bases lay outside the gene matches. This CDR3 contains 15 residues. Germline V gene lookup returns CDR1 SGHNT and CDR2 YYREEE (reference sequence). The DNA of the CDR3 is TGTGCCAGCAGCGCCGGGACAGGGACCAATCAGCCCCAGCATTTT. Translation: CASSAGTGTNQPQHF.